The 4 T cell receptor beta chains below come from one sample, sequenced in a study of long-term antiretroviral therapy in people with HIV. Researchers report immunoSEQ v3.0 was run at survey level. This table comes from immunoSEQ multiplex PCR, and its TCRdb copy is limited to in-frame clones, with some not included. The table shows 31,000 or so clones, with approximately 96% occurring only once. The specimen comprised unsorted PBMCs, sampled 6.5 to 6.9 years after starting antiretroviral therapy. These TCRs come from a man younger than 40 with HIV.

J is TRBJ1-6 and V is TRBV7-8, with a weak D call TRBD1 (5 bases). The CDR3 loop spans 15 amino acids. V gave up 1 base and J gave up 1 base, with 5 bases separating them. Germline CDR1 is SGHVS and CDR2 is FQNEAQ. The CDR3 loop reads CASSLEGSYNSPLHF. CDR3 nucleotide sequence: TGTGCCAGCAGCTTAGAGGGGTCCTATAATTCACCCCTCCACTTT.

The J gene is TRBJ1-2, the V gene TRBV9; no reliable D call. Trimming removed 0 bases from V and 6 bases from J, with 9 bases in between. This CDR3 is built from 13 residues. The germline CDR1 and CDR2 sequences are SGDLS and YYNGEE. CDR3 sequence reads: CASSVDESNGYTF. The CDR3 DNA reads as TGTGCCAGCAGCGTAGATGAGTCGAATGGCTACACCTTC. Drawing the rest from reference TRBV9 and TRBJ1-2, the complete variable domain is DSGVTQTPKHLITATGQRVTLRCSPRSGDLSVYWYQQSLDQGLQFLIQYYNGEERAKGNILERFSAQQFPDLHSELNLSSLELGDSALYFCASSVDESNGYTFGSGTRLTVV.

The chain is built from TRBV6-5 and TRBJ1-3; no clear D gene. Germline values: CDR1 MNHEY, CDR2 SVGAGI. V lost 6 bases and J lost 0, with 9 bases in between. There are 14 residues in the CDR3. CDR3 loop: CASSFTSSGNTIYF. As DNA, the CDR3 is TGTGCCAGCAGCTTCACGAGCTCTGGAAACACCATATATTTT.

This clone has a single count. The J gene is TRBJ1-1, the V gene TRBV7-9, with a possible D match to TRBD1 (5 bases). The CDR3 runs 14 residues. Germline lookup yields CDR1 SEHNR and CDR2 FQNEAQ (reference sequence). V lost 2 bases to trimming and J lost 5 bases, with 12 bases between them. The CDR3 reads CASSLPRRDTEAFF. Written as DNA, the CDR3 is TGTGCCAGCAGCTTACCCCGCAGGGATACTGAAGCTTTCTTT.